This TCR beta chain was documented in a study of T cell responses to AZD1222 COVID-19 vaccine. Overall study: The study pooled second doses at about 4 or about 12 weeks. Findings and caveats of the study: Spike-specific TCR breadth rose after two AZD1222 doses, and depth rose as well. Donors were mostly white British, more females; clonal diversity possibly underestimated. Only a handful of AZD1222 recipients were seropositive at baseline.

Sequenced by immunoSEQ multiplex PCR; TCRdb stores in-frame clones only, minus some. Of roughly 150,000 clones in the sample, around 90% were seen once. In the case of this clone: Its antigen is as yet unknown.

Looked up from germline, CDR1 is SEHNR and CDR2 is FQNEAQ (reference sequence). The CDR3 contains 13 residues. V shed 2 bases and J shed 7 bases, with 11 bases lying between them. The receptor comes from an adult in good health. This sample comprised peripheral blood, obtained on day 0 of AZD1222 vaccination. The chain combines TRBV7-9 with TRBJ1-2; possibly TRBD1 for D (6 bases). The DNA of the CDR3 is TGTGCCAGCAGCTTATACAGGGAATCTGGCTACACCTTC. This sequence encodes CASSLYRESGYTF.